The source of this T cell receptor (beta chain) is a study of blood T cells in healthy people across ages. Overall study results and limits: TCR beta diversity correlated strongly with naive T cell percentage. A roughly linear fall in TCR beta diversity per million T cells was seen with increasing age.

Alongside a J-beta primer mix, a sample-barcoded 5' primer served in a second PCR lasting roughly 6 to 11 cycles. TCRdb fed the 5' RACE reads into MiXCR, producing one record per CDR3 protein. Of approximately 780,000 distinct CDR3 sequences listed, roughly 24% are singletons. Per-sample PBMC isolation yielded at least 6.5 million cells. Only a few counts were recorded for this clonotype. The antigen is unknown. V lost 7 bases, J lost 4 bases, and 6 bases stayed unmatched. The CDR3 totals 15 residues. Germline V gives CDR1 LNHDA, CDR2 SQIVND (reference sequence). The sample also formed part of further work on T cells of mothers and their children. That source reports: All extracted RNA went into cDNA synthesis, approximately 1.4 ug per 15 ul.

This clonotype was sampled from a boy aged 5-17 years in good health. Sequenced sample: blood. The chain recombines TRBV19 with TRBJ2-1; 11 nucleotides match TRBD2. The CDR3 coding sequence is TGTGCCAGTACCACGACTAGCGGGGTATACAATGAGCAGTTCTTC. It is translated as CASTTTSGVYNEQFF.